This T cell receptor (beta chain) was obtained from a study of CD8 T cells in ankylosing spondylitis. This clonotype was observed at least ten times. Antigen: not known. The trim removed 0 bases at V and 6 bases at J, leaving 0 bases unmatched. In germline, CDR1 is SGHRS, CDR2 YFSETQ. The CDR3 totals 13 residues. Findings and limits, study-wide: A TCR beta motif made of eight highly homologous variants seemed typical of ankylosing spondylitis blood.

In TCRdb, the 5' RACE reads were re-called with MiXCR into one record per CDR3 protein. The data contain about 300,000 distinct CDR3 sequences, roughly 12% of them seen just once; the ten biggest clones take up roughly 9.2%. Sequenced material: blood, either unsorted or a sorted T cell fraction (not recorded which). The TCR originated in a female donor with ankylosing spondylitis or in good health (not recorded which). The chain uses TRBV5-1 and TRBJ2-1; 7 bases fit TRBD1. CDR3: CASSLEGANEQFF. CDR3 coding DNA: TGCGCCAGCAGCTTGGAGGGGGCCAATGAGCAGTTCTTC.